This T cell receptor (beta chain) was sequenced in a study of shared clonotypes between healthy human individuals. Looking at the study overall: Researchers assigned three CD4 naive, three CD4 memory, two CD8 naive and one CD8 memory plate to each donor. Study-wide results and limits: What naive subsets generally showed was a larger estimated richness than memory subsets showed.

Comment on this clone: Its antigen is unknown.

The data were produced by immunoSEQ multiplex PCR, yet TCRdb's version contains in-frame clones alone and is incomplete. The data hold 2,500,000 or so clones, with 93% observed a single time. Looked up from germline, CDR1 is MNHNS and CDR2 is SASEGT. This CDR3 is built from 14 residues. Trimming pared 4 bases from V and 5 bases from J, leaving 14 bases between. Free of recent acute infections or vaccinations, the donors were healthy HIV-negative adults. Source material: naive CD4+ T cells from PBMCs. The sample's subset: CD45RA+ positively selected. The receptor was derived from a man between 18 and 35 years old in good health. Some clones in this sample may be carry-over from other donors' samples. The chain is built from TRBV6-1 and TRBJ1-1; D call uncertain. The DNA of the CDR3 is TGTGCCAGCAGTGTGGCGAGGCGCGGGACTGAAGCTTTCTTT. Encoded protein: CASSVARRGTEAFF.